This T cell receptor (beta chain) was retrieved from a study of T-cell memory formation after mild COVID-19 (dated by TCRdb to 2020 to 2022). Looking at the study overall: Most TCR sequence clusters were specific to one of the two donors. In a couple of donors, T-cell clones that expanded and contracted after mild COVID-19 were followed by sequencing TCRalpha and TCRbeta repertoires longitudinally. Two young, previously healthy adult volunteers made up the cohort, one male and one female. The full study reports these points: The study included only a couple of mild cases, and larger cohorts that include severe cases with pre-infection samples were judged to be necessary. Contracting CD4+ clones turned up mainly in the CM and EM memory subsets, whereas EMRA was where CD8+ clones were enriched. The second-wave clones that peaked on day 37 were not confirmed to be SARS-CoV-2 specific. The detection of some responding clones in pre-infection memory suggests that pre-existing cross-reactive memory T cells joined the SARS-CoV-2 response. Clones that contracted from day 15 to 85 showed balanced CD4/CD8 phenotypes, whereas a second wave of clones that expanded from day 15 to 37 leaned towards CD4+.

Sequencing took place on an Illumina NovaSeq 6000. Using 5'RACE with constant-segment primers, TCRalpha and TCRbeta cDNA libraries were constructed, with sample barcodes and unique molecular identifiers added in the process. Trizol reagent was used to extract RNA from every sample. The libraries were amplified in two PCR steps, and the second step added a second sample barcode and Illumina TruSeq adapters. The libraries were sequenced on an Illumina NovaSeq using 2 x 150 bp paired-end reads. On the study's bioinformatics: With migec v1.2.7, reads were demultiplexed and then collapsed into UMI-guided consensus sequences. Using mixcr v2.1.11, UMI consensuses were aligned to TRA and TRB V and J templates and then assembled into clonotypes. Expanded or contracted clonotypes were those called significant by both edgeR and NoisET, with noise models trained on biological replicates. For edgeR calls, the cutoffs were a false discovery rate-adjusted p below 0.01 and a log2 fold-change threshold of 1. As an exploratory analysis of dynamics, max-normalized trajectories of the 1000 most abundant clonotypes were examined by PCA with hierarchical clustering. Each responding clone was given a CD4 or CD8 phenotype based on the CD4+ and CD8+ repertoires, which had been sequenced separately. The raw public reads went through TCRdb reprocessing: fastp at Q25, MiXCR clone calling, in-frame beta chains kept. CDR3 protein duplicates are merged, each entry listing the most common genes and DNA. TCRdb's processing, not the authors' own work, is the source of the V and J calls. The sample table holds roughly 620,000 distinct CDR3 sequences, of which about a sixth were seen once. The top ten hold around 11% of the sample.

In regard to this clonotype: Its cognate antigen has yet to be identified. No much larger clone is present one base from it, and per-base qualities are unavailable.

Spanning cysteine to phenylalanine, the CDR3 consists of 14 amino acids. Only CDR3 DNA is held: 42 bases, read in frame from base 1. V lost 6 bases and J lost 0 bases; the stretch between them is 13 bases long. From a lookup of the germline V gene, CDR1 and CDR2 are SQVTM and ANQGSEA. Ficoll-Paque density gradient centrifugation was used to isolate PBMCs. The source material was PBMCs or a T cell subset sorted from them (not recorded which). The source of this sequence is an adult woman who had mild COVID-19 (a few samples of this study predate the infection). The sample titles of this study are shuffled in the database, so cell type and time point are left out; the donor was told from shared clones. Recombination linked TRBV29-1 to TRBJ2-3; a weak D assignment points to TRBD1 (6 bases agree). The CDR3 region has the sequence CSVVNRASTDTQYF. The DNA is TGCAGCGTCGTTAACAGGGCTAGCACAGATACGCAGTATTTT.